This TCR beta chain came from a study of PD-L1 blockade in urothelial cancer. The V and J ends lost 0 bases and 0 bases respectively, with 8 bases between them. Germline V gene data show CDR1 as SGHNT and CDR2 as YYREEE (reference sequence). CDR3 length equals 15 residues. The protocol was immunoSEQ multiplex PCR, while the TCRdb copy is restricted to in-frame clones and leaves out a portion. This sample has about 52,000 clones; around 77% occur once, and the top ten carry approximately 4%. This clone came up a few times. The sequence derives from a man aged 65 to 85 with urothelial cancer. This specimen was PBMCs, taken around atezolizumab (anti-PD-L1) treatment. J is TRBJ2-3 and V is TRBV5-4; D is perhaps TRBD2 (5 bases). The CDR3 DNA is TGTGCCAGCAGCTTGGACGGCGGGAGCACAGATACGCAGTATTTT. It is translated as CASSLDGGSTDTQYF. Filled out from reference TRBV5-4 and TRBJ2-3, the complete variable domain reads ETGVTQSPTHLIKTRGQQVTLRCSSQSGHNTVSWYQQALGQGPQFIFQYYREEENGRGNFPPRFSGLQFPNYSSELNVNALELDDSALYLCASSLDGGSTDTQYFGPGTRLTVL.